These 31 T cell receptor beta chains were all obtained from the same sample, sequenced in a study of untreated major depressive disorder. Study-level results: Depressed patients' CD4+ T cells carried increased TRBV05-01 (Vbeta 5.1) usage versus control CD4+ T cells.

Their target antigens are unknown. Libraries were prepared by immunoSEQ multiplex PCR; TCRdb keeps only in-frame clonotypes and omits some of them. The data contain under 25,000 clones, about 92% of them singletons. The sample taken for sequencing was CD4+ T cells from PBMCs. The origin of the receptors is a woman aged 40 to 50 with major depressive disorder.

The DNA for the CDR3 is TGTGCCAGCAGCTTAGGGGACAGGGGAACTAATGAAAAACTGTTTTTT. This translates into CASSLGDRGTNEKLFF. This chain connects TRBV11-3 to TRBJ1-4, with 10 nucleotides matching TRBD1. Germline V gene sequence: CDR1 SGHNT, CDR2 YENEEA. V shed 1 base, J shed 1 base, and the junction held 0 bases outside the gene matches. CDR3 size: 16 residues. Drawing the rest from reference TRBV11-3 and TRBJ1-4, the complete variable domain is EAGVVQSPRYKIIEKKQPVAFWCNPISGHNTLYWYLQNLGQGPELLIRYENEEAVDDSQLPKDRFSAERLKGVDSTLKIQPAELGDSAVYLCASSLGDRGTNEKLFFGSGTQLSVL.

The gene calls are TRBV15 and TRBJ2-1, with a tentative D call TRBD2 (6 bases). The ends were cut back, 4 bases at V and 4 bases at J, with 14 bases in the middle. The CDR3 has 15 residues. CDR1 is LNHNV, CDR2 YYDKDF, per germline (reference sequence). The CDR3 DNA sequence: TGTGCCACCAGCATGCGGGGTTCCCTGTACAATGAGCAGTTCTTC. It codes for CATSMRGSLYNEQFF.

CDR3 residues: CASSWGTGAEAFF. CDR3 nucleotides: TGCGCCAGCAGCTGGGGGACAGGGGCTGAAGCTTTCTTT. The chain couples TRBV5-1 to TRBJ1-1, with 10 bases fitting TRBD1. CDR1 and CDR2 from the germline V gene are SGHRS and YFSETQ. CDR3 length: 13 amino acids. After removal of 3 bases from V and 6 bases from J, the junction contained 2 bases not matched to a gene. The entire variable domain, with the rest obtained from reference TRBV5-1 and TRBJ1-1, is as follows: KAGVTQTPRYLIKTRGQQVTLSCSPISGHRSVSWYQQTPGQGLQFLFEYFSETQRNKGNFPGRFSGRQFSNSRSEMNVSTLELGDSALYLCASSWGTGAEAFFGQGTRLTVV.

The chain employs TRBV11-2 and TRBJ2-2; 9 bases are shared with TRBD2. The V segment lost 1 base and the J segment 4 bases; nucleotides outside the gene matches: 7. The CDR3 is 17 residues long. Germline V gene lookup returns CDR1 SGHAT and CDR2 FQNNGV. The CDR3 loop reads CASSLGYSGRVTGELFF. The CDR3 DNA reads as TGTGCCAGCAGCTTAGGATATAGCGGGAGAGTCACCGGGGAGCTGTTTTTT.

This clone has only one observation. The V gene is TRBV12-5, the J gene TRBJ1-1, with a possible D match to TRBD1 (5 bases). The CDR3 runs to 13 residues. Germline CDR1 is LGHNT and CDR2 is FRNRAP. Trimming shortened V by 5 bases and J by 7 bases, and 14 bases separated the two germline ends. The DNA of the CDR3 is TGTGCTAGTGGTCGGGTTCCGGGGGTTGAAGCTTTCTTT. Translated: CASGRVPGVEAFF. Full variable domain (outside the CDR3, taken from reference TRBV12-5 and TRBJ1-1): DARVTQTPRHKVTEMGQEVTMRCQPILGHNTVFWYRQTMMQGLELLAYFRNRAPLDDSGMPKDRFSAEMPDATLATLKIQPSEPRDSAVYFCASGRVPGVEAFFGQGTRLTVV.

V is TRBV9 and J is TRBJ1-2; D uncertain. From germline, CDR1 is SGDLS and CDR2 YYNGEE. The CDR3 runs to 15 residues. The V end lost 0 bases, the J end lost 6 bases, and 15 bases lay between the germline ends. In DNA form, the CDR3 reads TGTGCCAGCAGCGTAGTTGCAGGCTCCGTGGATGGCTACACCTTC. Its protein is CASSVVAGSVDGYTF.

The chain is built from TRBV18 and TRBJ2-2; possible D gene TRBD2, 5 bases. This CDR3 comprises 14 residues. V dropped 3 bases and J dropped 6 bases, with 11 bases sitting between them. CDR1 and CDR2 (germline): KGHSH, LQKENI. The CDR3 DNA follows: TGTGCCAGCTCACCGACGCGGGTTTCCGGGGAGCTGTTTTTT. This codes for CASSPTRVSGELFF.

Of note for this clone: At one end, the junction sequence differs from germline, possibly due to a read error. This chain joins TRBV28 and TRBJ1-2; D gene uncertain. CDR3 length equals 10 residues. In germline, CDR1 is MDHEN, CDR2 SYDVKM. Here the CDR3 reads CASGFRGYTF. DNA of the CDR3: TGTGCCAGCGGTTTCAGGGGCTACACCTTC.

The V and J genes are TRBV25-1 and TRBJ1-4; D perhaps matches TRBD1 (6 bases). The CDR3 has 15 amino acids. Germline-derived CDR1 and CDR2 are MGHDK and SYGVNS. V was cut by 4 bases and J by 8 bases, with 17 bases left in between. The CDR3 bases are TGTGCCAGCAGTGTCGGGGGACAAGTAAGCGAAAAACTGTTTTTT. Translation: CASSVGGQVSEKLFF. The whole variable domain, filled in from reference TRBV25-1 and TRBJ1-4, reads EADIYQTPRYLVIGTGKKITLECSQTMGHDKMYWYQQDPGMELHLIHYSYGVNSTEKGDLSSESTVSRIRTEHFPLTLESARPSHTSQYLCASSVGGQVSEKLFFGSGTQLSVL.

For the CDR3, the DNA is TGTGCCAGCAGCGTAGCACCACAGGGGACACATTCACCCCTCCACTTT. Amino acid sequence: CASSVAPQGTHSPLHF. This rearrangement joins TRBV9 to TRBJ1-6; 7 bases line up with TRBD1. Unmatched junction bases numbered 8, after V lost 0 bases and J lost 8 bases. The germline V gene has CDR1 SGDLS and CDR2 YYNGEE. The CDR3 loop spans 16 amino acids. The full variable domain, with the rest looked up from reference TRBV9 and TRBJ1-6, is DSGVTQTPKHLITATGQRVTLRCSPRSGDLSVYWYQQSLDQGLQFLIQYYNGEERAKGNILERFSAQQFPDLHSELNLSSLELGDSALYFCASSVAPQGTHSPLHFGNGTRLTVT.

J is TRBJ1-1 and V is TRBV6-6; no clear D gene. V dropped 8 bases and J dropped 11 bases, with 18 bases sitting between them. Per germline, CDR1 MNHNY and CDR2 SVGAGI (reference sequence). The CDR3 totals 12 residues. The CDR3 spells CASGRSFVAAFF. CDR3 bases: TGTGCCAGCGGAAGATCCTTTGTGGCCGCTTTCTTT.

The chain recombines TRBV19 with TRBJ1-2, with D tentatively TRBD1 (5 bases). From germline, CDR1 is LNHDA and CDR2 SQIVND (reference sequence). This CDR3 comprises 16 residues. The germline V and J ends were trimmed by 4 bases and 0 bases, with 15 bases remaining between them. In DNA form, the CDR3 reads TGTGCCAGTAGTAGAAACCTGGGACTTGCTAACTATGGCTACACCTTC. Translation gives CASSRNLGLANYGYTF.

This chain joins TRBV6-1 and TRBJ1-1; D is ambiguous. V lost 7 bases and J lost 4, with 13 bases in between. The CDR3 is 13 residues long. CDR1 is MNHNS, CDR2 SASEGT, per germline. In nucleotides, the CDR3 is TGTGCCAGCAAGACGGCTGACCTCACTGAAGCTTTCTTT. This codes for CASKTADLTEAFF.

The DNA for the CDR3 is TGTGCCAGCAGCTTACAGGGAACCAGCTCTGGGGCCAACGTCCTGACTTTC. This codes for CASSLQGTSSGANVLTF. J is TRBJ2-6 and V is TRBV7-2, with D perhaps matching TRBD1 (5 bases). With 2 bases removed from V and 0 bases from J, the gap between germline ends came to 11 bases. This CDR3 region has 17 residues. Germline V CDR1 and CDR2: SGHTA, FQGNSA.

This sequence joins TRBV7-3 and TRBJ1-3; D perhaps matches TRBD1 (6 bases). V was cut by 2 bases and J by 11 bases, with 19 bases left in between. Germline lookup yields CDR1 SGHTA and CDR2 FQGTGA. The CDR3 runs 15 residues. CDR3 DNA: TGTGCCAGCAGCTTAGTACCCGGGCAGGGGTACCCCATATATTTT. This translates into CASSLVPGQGYPIYF.

CDR3 nucleotides: TGCGCCAGCAGACCCGCCGGGACAGGGAACACTGAAGCTTTCTTT. It encodes CASRPAGTGNTEAFF. The genes are TRBV5-1 and TRBJ1-1, with 8 bases identical to TRBD1. The length of the CDR3 is 15 residues. Germline lookup yields CDR1 SGHRS and CDR2 YFSETQ. Unmatched junction bases numbered 7, after V lost 5 bases and J lost 1 base. Supplemented by reference TRBV5-1 and TRBJ1-1, the full variable domain reads KAGVTQTPRYLIKTRGQQVTLSCSPISGHRSVSWYQQTPGQGLQFLFEYFSETQRNKGNFPGRFSGRQFSNSRSEMNVSTLELGDSALYLCASRPAGTGNTEAFFGQGTRLTVV.

V is TRBV2 and J is TRBJ2-1, with 7 bases identical to TRBD1. The CDR3 extends over 13 amino acids. With 6 bases clipped from V and 6 bases from J, the junction kept 5 bases outside the gene matches. Germline-derived CDR1 and CDR2 are SNHLY and FYNNEI. CDR3 amino acids: CASSRDSINEQFF. The CDR3 DNA sequence: TGTGCCAGCAGCCGGGACAGTATCAATGAGCAGTTCTTC.

This rearrangement joins TRBV29-1 to TRBJ2-7; TRBD1 might be the D (5 bases). Per germline, CDR1 SQVTM and CDR2 ANQGSEA. Trimming left V 4 bases short and J 0 bases short, with 13 bases between. The CDR3 loop spans 14 amino acids. DNA for the CDR3: TGCAGCGTTGGAACAGGTGTAAGCTCCTACGAGCAGTACTTC. It specifies CSVGTGVSSYEQYF.

V gene TRBV27 combines with J gene TRBJ2-3; D tentatively fits TRBD1 or TRBD2 (6 bases each). The CDR3 runs to 16 residues. Germline CDR1 is MNHEY and CDR2 is SMNVEV (reference sequence). V dropped 6 bases and J dropped 1 base, with 17 bases sitting between them. The CDR3 bases are TGTGCCAGCAGCAAGATGGGGGGCTCGGGCACAGATACGCAGTATTTT. Translating gives CASSKMGGSGTDTQYF.

The rearrangement links TRBV13 to TRBJ1-1, with D hard to call. The CDR3 contains 15 residues. Trimming removed 0 bases at V and 4 bases at J, with 12 bases between. Germline V gene sequence: CDR1 PRHDT, CDR2 FYEKMQ (reference sequence). This CDR3 is CASSLGLSLSTEAFF. As DNA, the CDR3 is TGTGCCAGCAGCTTAGGTCTATCCTTGAGCACTGAAGCTTTCTTT.

The V and J genes are TRBV5-4 and TRBJ2-2; TRBD1 is a possible D gene (6 bases). CDR3 size: 13 residues. Germline CDR1 reads SGHNT; CDR2 reads YYREEE (reference sequence). CDR3 bases: TGTGCGATCCAGGGACAGAACACCGGGGAGCTGTTTTTT. As protein: CAIQGQNTGELFF. The variable domain in full, completed from reference TRBV5-4 and TRBJ2-2, reads ETGVTQSPTHLIKTRGQQVTLRCSSQSGHNTVSWYQQALGQGPQFIFQYYREEENGRGNFPPRFSGLQFPNYSSELNVNALELDDSALYLCAIQGQNTGELFFGEGSRLTVL.

V gene TRBV11-2 combines with J gene TRBJ2-1; TRBD2 matches at 7 bases. The germline V gene has CDR1 SGHAT and CDR2 FQNNGV. Unmatched junction bases numbered 11, after V lost 0 bases and J lost 0 bases. The CDR3 sequence is 19 residues long. The CDR3 is CASSLDYRGGSHSYNEQFF. The CDR3, as DNA: TGTGCCAGCAGCTTAGATTATCGAGGCGGGAGCCACTCCTACAATGAGCAGTTCTTC.

V gene TRBV6-6 combines with J gene TRBJ1-2, with TRBD1 identical over 8 bases. In germline, CDR1 is MNHNY, CDR2 SVGAGI (reference sequence). Trimming at V came to 4 bases and at J to 4 bases, leaving 11 bases not matched to a gene. This CDR3 is 16 amino acids long. CDR3 loop: CASSLAGGGSGYGYTF. The DNA of the CDR3 is TGTGCCAGCAGTTTGGCAGGGGGCGGTTCCGGCTATGGCTACACCTTC.

This clone has a single count. CDR3 region: CASSEDTDWVNTEAFF. The CDR3 region has the DNA TGTGCCAGCAGTGAAGATACGGACTGGGTGAACACTGAAGCTTTCTTT. This chain uses TRBV6-1 with TRBJ1-1, with D hard to call. Germline CDR1 and CDR2: MNHNS and SASEGT. Between the trimmed V and J ends, which lost 1 base and 0 bases, there was a span of 12 bases. CDR3 length: 16 residues.

The CDR3 here is CATSRDLTETIYF. The CDR3 DNA follows: TGTGCCACCAGCAGAGATCTGACGGAGACCATATATTTT. The chain employs TRBV15 and TRBJ1-3; no clear D. Trimming removed 0 bases at V and 10 bases at J, with 10 bases between. The germline V gene has CDR1 LNHNV and CDR2 YYDKDF (reference sequence). The CDR3 has 13 amino acids.

The chain combines TRBV2 with TRBJ2-2, with D perhaps matching TRBD1 or TRBD2 (5 bases each). Germline loops: CDR1 SNHLY, CDR2 FYNNEI. This CDR3 comprises 14 residues. Trimming left V 5 bases short and J 8 bases short, with 15 bases between. This CDR3 is CASSLGPGTGELFF. CDR3 nucleotides: TGTGCCAGCAGTCTGGGGCCCGGGACGGGGGAGCTGTTTTTT.

V and J are TRBV30 and TRBJ2-5; D is uncertain. This CDR3 has 14 amino acids. V was clipped by 0 bases and J by 4 bases, with 12 bases between them. The germline V gene has CDR1 GTSNPN and CDR2 SVGIG (reference sequence). CDR3 nucleotides: TGTGCCTGGAGTGTAAAGGGTCCCACAGAGACCCAGTACTTC. Its protein is CAWSVKGPTETQYF.

In its sample, this clone was seen once. The rearrangement uses TRBV18 and TRBJ2-5; D is perhaps TRBD1 (6 bases). The germline V and J ends were trimmed by 0 bases and 4 bases, with 12 bases remaining between them. The CDR3 consists of 15 residues. Germline CDR1 KGHSH, CDR2 LQKENI. The CDR3 here is CASSPPNRVGETQYF. The CDR3, as DNA: TGTGCCAGCTCACCACCGAACAGGGTGGGAGAGACCCAGTACTTC.

The V and J genes are TRBV7-9 and TRBJ1-2; D is unclear. This CDR3 is 13 amino acids long. Between the trimmed V and J ends, which lost 0 bases and 5 bases, there was a span of 7 bases. Germline V gene lookup returns CDR1 SEHNR and CDR2 FQNEAQ (reference sequence). The CDR3 protein is CASSLAIGYGYTF. CDR3 nucleotide sequence: TGTGCCAGCAGCTTAGCTATCGGGTATGGCTACACCTTC.

The gene calls are TRBV5-1 and TRBJ1-2; weak D call: TRBD1 (6 bases). Germline CDR1 reads SGHRS; CDR2 reads YFSETQ. The CDR3 length is 15 residues. Trimming removed 0 bases at V and 1 base at J, with 10 bases between. CDR3 nucleotides: TGCGCCAGCAGCTTGGGTCCCAGGGGTAACTATGGCTACACCTTC. Encoded protein: CASSLGPRGNYGYTF.

The chain links TRBV6-1 to TRBJ1-3; D is unclear. The CDR3 is 14 amino acids. Between the trimmed V and J ends, which lost 2 bases and 0 bases, there was a span of 5 bases. Germline V gene lookup returns CDR1 MNHNS and CDR2 SASEGT. CDR3 protein: CASSEHFSGNTIYF. CDR3 nucleotide sequence: TGTGCCAGCAGTGAACACTTCTCTGGAAACACCATATATTTT.